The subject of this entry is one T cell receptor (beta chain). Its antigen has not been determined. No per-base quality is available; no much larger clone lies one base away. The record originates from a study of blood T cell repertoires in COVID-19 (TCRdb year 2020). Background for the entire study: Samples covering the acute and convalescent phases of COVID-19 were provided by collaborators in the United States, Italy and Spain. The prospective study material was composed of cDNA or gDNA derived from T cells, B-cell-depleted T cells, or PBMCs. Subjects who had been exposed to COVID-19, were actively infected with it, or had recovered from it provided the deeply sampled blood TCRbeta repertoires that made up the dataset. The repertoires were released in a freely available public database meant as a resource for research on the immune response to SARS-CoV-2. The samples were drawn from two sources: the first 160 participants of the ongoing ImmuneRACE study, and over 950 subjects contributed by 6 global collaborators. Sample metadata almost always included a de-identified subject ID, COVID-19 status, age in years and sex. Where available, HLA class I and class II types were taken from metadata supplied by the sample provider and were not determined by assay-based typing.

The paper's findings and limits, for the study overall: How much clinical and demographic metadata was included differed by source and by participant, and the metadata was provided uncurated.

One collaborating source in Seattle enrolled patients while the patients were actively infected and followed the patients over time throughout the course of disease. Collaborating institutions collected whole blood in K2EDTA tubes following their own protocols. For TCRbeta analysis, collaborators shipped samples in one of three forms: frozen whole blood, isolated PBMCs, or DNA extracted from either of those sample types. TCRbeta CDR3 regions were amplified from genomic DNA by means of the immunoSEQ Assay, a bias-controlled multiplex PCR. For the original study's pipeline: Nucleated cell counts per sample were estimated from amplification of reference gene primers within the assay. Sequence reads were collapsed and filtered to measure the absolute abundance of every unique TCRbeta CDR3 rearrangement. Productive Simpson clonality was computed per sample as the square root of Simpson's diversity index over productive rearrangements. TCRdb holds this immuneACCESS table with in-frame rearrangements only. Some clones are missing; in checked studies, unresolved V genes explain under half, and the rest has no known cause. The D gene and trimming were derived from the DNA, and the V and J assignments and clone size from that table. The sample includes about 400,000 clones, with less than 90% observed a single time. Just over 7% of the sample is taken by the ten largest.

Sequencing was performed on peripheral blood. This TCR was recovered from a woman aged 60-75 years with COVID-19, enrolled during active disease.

The DNA reads as follows: TGTGCCAGCAGTCCCCAACTAGCGGGGGAGGAGACCCAGTACTTC. It translates as CASSPQLAGEETQYF. The chain uses TRBV6-2 or TRBV6-3 and TRBJ2-5; 11 bases in the middle match TRBD2. Ends trimmed: V by 5 bases, J by 5 bases; bases unmatched to a gene: 7. The CDR1 and CDR2 encoded by the germline V gene are MNHEY and SVGEGT. The CDR3 holds 15 amino acids from the cysteine to the phenylalanine. Only CDR3 DNA is held: 45 bases, read in frame from base 1.